Listed here are 8 T cell receptor beta chains from one sample, sequenced in a study of control samples from healthy donors and cancer patients. Repertoires were generated with immunoSEQ multiplex PCR, while TCRdb's copy carries only in-frame clones and drops some. The data contain tens of thousands of clones, around 91% of them singletons. Input material: PBMCs. The receptor set was obtained from a middle-aged man with lung cancer.

The CDR3 DNA follows: TGTGCCAGCAGTTGGCAGGTTAACACCGGGGAGCTGTTTTTT. This translates into CASSWQVNTGELFF. The J gene is TRBJ2-2, the V gene TRBV6-5, with D hard to call. V was cut by 4 bases and J by 2 bases, with 8 bases left in between. Germline CDR1 MNHEY, CDR2 SVGAGI. The CDR3 covers 14 residues.

The chain recombines TRBV4-3 with TRBJ1-4; perhaps TRBD1 as D (5 bases). The ends were cut back, 3 bases at V and 7 bases at J, with 21 bases in the middle. CDR3 length equals 17 residues. Germline-derived CDR1 and CDR2 are LGHNA and YSLEER. The CDR3 sequence is CASSQDSSGTAGEKLFF. Written as DNA, the CDR3 is TGCGCCAGCAGCCAGGATAGCTCAGGGACCGCCGGTGAAAAACTGTTTTTT.

The chain joins TRBV9 to TRBJ1-4, with 9 bases matching TRBD1. The CDR3 length is 17 residues. Germline CDR1 and CDR2: SGDLS and YYNGEE. The V and J ends lost 0 bases and 5 bases, in that order; junction bases with no gene match: 8. The CDR3 bases are TGTGCCAGCAGCGTAGGAACAACAGGGGGCCCGAATGAAAAACTGTTTTTT. It translates to CASSVGTTGGPNEKLFF.

This chain uses TRBV3-1 (or the pseudogene TRBV3-2) with TRBJ1-6; TRBD1 might be the D (6 bases). The CDR3 sequence is 15 residues long. Between the trimmed V and J ends, which lost 4 bases and 10 bases, there was a span of 17 bases. The germline V gene encodes CDR1 LGHDT and CDR2 YNNKEL (reference sequence). CDR3: CASSPYTGGLSPLHF. Here the CDR3 DNA reads TGTGCCAGCAGCCCCTATACGGGGGGCCTCTCACCCCTCCACTTT.

V is TRBV2 and J is TRBJ1-2, with no clear D. The germline V gene encodes CDR1 SNHLY and CDR2 FYNNEI. The CDR3 covers 10 residues. Trimming cost V 4 bases and J 10 bases, with 7 bases left between them. CDR3 in amino acids: CASSARDYTF. The CDR3 DNA reads as TGTGCCAGCAGTGCCCGGGACTACACCTTC.

A note on this clone: In the same sample, other DNA sequences code for this CDR3. V gene TRBV24-1 combines with J gene TRBJ2-1; the match to TRBD1 covers 10 bases. The CDR3 loop spans 16 amino acids. In germline, CDR1 is KGHDR, CDR2 SFDVKD. Trimming at V came to 4 bases and at J to 8 bases, leaving 10 bases not matched to a gene. The CDR3 loop is CATSDGPGQGSHEQFF. CDR3 DNA: TGTGCCACCAGTGACGGACCGGGACAGGGGTCCCATGAGCAGTTCTTC.

V usage is TRBV6-2 or TRBV6-3 and J usage is TRBJ2-5; the D gene is possibly TRBD2 (6 bases). V was pared by 4 bases and J by 5 bases, with 17 bases between. The CDR3 is 15 residues long. The germline V gene encodes CDR1 MNHEY and CDR2 SVGEGT. The DNA of the CDR3 is TGTGCCAGCAGTTTTTATGGAATGAGCGGGGAGACCCAGTACTTC. Encoded protein: CASSFYGMSGETQYF.

The rearrangement joins TRBV25-1 to TRBJ1-1; D might be TRBD1 (5 bases). The CDR3 sequence is 12 residues long. Germline-derived CDR1 and CDR2 are MGHDK and SYGVNS. The V end was cut by 6 bases, the J end by 3 bases, with 8 bases between. CDR3 sequence: CASRTGDTEAFF. For the CDR3, the DNA is TGTGCCAGCAGGACGGGGGACACTGAAGCTTTCTTT.